These 13 T cell receptor beta chains originate from one sample sequenced in a study of blood T cells in healthy people across ages. PCR was performed a second time for 7 to 11 cycles using a sample-barcoded 5' primer and a J-beta primer mix. MiXCR, applied by TCRdb to the 5' RACE reads, yields one record per CDR3 protein. In the table there are 750,000 to 950,000 distinct CDR3 sequences, roughly 29% of which are singletons. The same sample was also used in a study of T cells of mothers and their children.

Sequenced input: blood. These receptors originate from a woman in her 40s in good health.

J is TRBJ2-7 and V is TRBV7-2; 9 bases fit TRBD1. The assigned J gene may be wrong: the sequence end matches TRBJ2-5 better. Germline loops: CDR1 SGHTA, CDR2 FQGNSA. The CDR3 is made up of 14 amino acids. CDR3 sequence: CASRTGGSSETQYF. The CDR3 nucleotides are TGTGCCAGCAGGACAGGGGGGAGTTCAGAGACCCAGTACTTC.

This clonotype was seen a handful of times. The chain combines TRBV9 with TRBJ1-6; TRBD1 matches at 7 bases. The CDR3 is 15 residues long. Germline CDR1 and CDR2: SGDLS and YYNGEE. Trimming at V came to 3 bases and at J to 4 bases, leaving 4 bases not matched to a gene. CDR3 in amino acids: CASSGRQGYNSPLHF. CDR3 nucleotide sequence: TGTGCCAGCAGCGGCCGACAGGGTTATAATTCACCCCTCCACTTT.

This clonotype was observed many times. This chain's CDR3 is CASRLLMMNTEAFF. CDR3 coding DNA: TGCGCCAGCAGGCTCTTAATGATGAACACTGAAGCTTTCTTT. The rearrangement links TRBV5-1 to TRBJ1-1; D remains unclear. CDR1 and CDR2 from the germline V gene are SGHRS and YFSETQ. This CDR3 is 14 amino acids long. Trimming took off 5 bases at V and 0 bases at J, with 11 bases between the two ends. Together with reference TRBV5-1 and TRBJ1-1, the CDR3 gives the full variable domain: KAGVTQTPRYLIKTRGQQVTLSCSPISGHRSVSWYQQTPGQGLQFLFEYFSETQRNKGNFPGRFSGRQFSNSRSEMNVSTLELGDSALYLCASRLLMMNTEAFFGQGTRLTVV.

The gene calls are TRBV7-9 and TRBJ2-1; D is possibly TRBD1 or TRBD2 (6 bases each). This CDR3 has 13 amino acids. The V end lost 6 bases, the J end lost 5 bases, and 11 bases lay between the germline ends. Germline loops: CDR1 SEHNR, CDR2 FQNEAQ (reference sequence). CDR3 DNA: TGTGCCAGCAGGGCGGGACAAGACAATGAGCAGTTCTTC. It translates to CASRAGQDNEQFF.

Points on this clonotype: This may be a read error: a much more frequent sequence differs by one nucleotide. This chain joins TRBV5-1 and TRBJ2-7; D uncertain. Germline V gene lookup returns CDR1 SGHRS and CDR2 YFSETQ. CDR3 length: 14 residues. The CDR3 region has the DNA TGCGCCGGCAGCTCAATAGATGCTTACCACGAGCAGTACTTC. Encoded protein: CAGSSIDAYHEQYF.

This clonotype was picked up a small number of times. The chain carries TRBV12-3 or TRBV12-4 and TRBJ1-4; TRBD1 matches 7 bases. The CDR3 consists of 13 residues. V lost 2 bases to trimming and J lost 9 bases; unmatched junction nucleotides: 3. The CDR3 coding sequence is TGTGCCAGCAGTTTATCACAGGGGCAAAAACTGTTTTTT. It yields the protein CASSLSQGQKLFF.

This clonotype has a handful of counts. V and J are TRBV20-1 and TRBJ2-2; perhaps TRBD1 as D (6 bases). There are 13 residues in the CDR3. Trimming took 6 bases from V and 7 from J, leaving 15 bases between them. CDR1 is DFQATT, CDR2 SNEGSKA, per germline (reference sequence). This CDR3 reads CSAARGYGGELFF. DNA for the CDR3: TGCAGTGCCGCGAGGGGGTATGGCGGGGAGCTGTTTTTT.

The sample holds many counts of this clonotype. The chain links TRBV5-1 to TRBJ2-5, with 8 bases lining up with TRBD2. J was trimmed by 2 bases and V by 1 base; bases with no gene match: 7. From germline, CDR1 is SGHRS and CDR2 YFSETQ. CDR3 length: 16 amino acids. CDR3 coding DNA: TGCGCCAGCAGCTTGATCGGGGGGGGTCCTCAAGAGACCCAGTACTTC. Translated, it gives CASSLIGGGPQETQYF.

The sample holds many counts of this clonotype. The chain joins TRBV15 to TRBJ2-1; 9 bases align to TRBD1. The length of the CDR3 is 14 residues. Germline trimming cut 1 base from V and 9 bases from J; bases unmatched to any gene: 4. The germline V gene encodes CDR1 LNHNV and CDR2 YYDKDF (reference sequence). CDR3 in amino acids: CATSRGTGGIEQFF. Here the CDR3 DNA reads TGTGCCACCAGCAGAGGAACAGGGGGCATTGAGCAGTTCTTC.

This clonotype came up many times. The chain joins TRBV4-3 to TRBJ2-3; D might be TRBD1 or TRBD2, each matching 5 bases. The CDR3 is 18 residues long. Germline V gene lookup returns CDR1 LGHNA and CDR2 YSLEER. V was shortened by 1 base and J by 0 bases, with 17 bases between the two germline ends. The CDR3: CASSQVLYGTGSTDTQYF. The CDR3 nucleotides are TGCGCCAGCAGCCAAGTACTCTATGGGACGGGGAGCACAGATACGCAGTATTTT.

This chain links TRBV5-1 with TRBJ2-1; a possible D gene is TRBD2 (6 bases). The CDR3 is 14 amino acids. Germline V gene lookup returns CDR1 SGHRS and CDR2 YFSETQ. V dropped 5 bases and J dropped 2 bases, with 11 bases sitting between them. CDR3 bases: TGCGCCAGCAGATATAGACTAGCCTACAATGAGCAGTTCTTC. Translation gives CASRYRLAYNEQFF. Variable domain in full (rest from reference TRBV5-1 and TRBJ2-1): KAGVTQTPRYLIKTRGQQVTLSCSPISGHRSVSWYQQTPGQGLQFLFEYFSETQRNKGNFPGRFSGRQFSNSRSEMNVSTLELGDSALYLCASRYRLAYNEQFFGPGTRLTVL.

CDR3: CATSRETGVGTDTQYF. CDR3 nucleotide sequence: TGTGCCACCAGCAGAGAAACAGGGGTCGGCACAGATACGCAGTATTTT. The rearrangement links TRBV15 to TRBJ2-3, with TRBD1 matching 7 bases. The germline CDR1 and CDR2 sequences are LNHNV and YYDKDF (reference sequence). The CDR3 consists of 16 residues. Trimming cost V 0 bases and J 1 base; bases outside gene matches: 4.

The V call is TRBV9, the J call TRBJ1-2; D uncertain. The CDR3 covers 16 residues. The germline V gene has CDR1 SGDLS and CDR2 YYNGEE. V was shortened by 3 bases and J by 2 bases, with 17 bases between the two germline ends. CDR3 region: CASSGLGRVGNYGYTF. The CDR3 DNA sequence: TGTGCCAGCAGCGGCCTAGGGAGGGTAGGGAACTATGGCTACACCTTC. The complete variable domain, with remaining parts taken from reference TRBV9 and TRBJ1-2, reads DSGVTQTPKHLITATGQRVTLRCSPRSGDLSVYWYQQSLDQGLQFLIQYYNGEERAKGNILERFSAQQFPDLHSELNLSSLELGDSALYFCASSGLGRVGNYGYTFGSGTRLTVV.